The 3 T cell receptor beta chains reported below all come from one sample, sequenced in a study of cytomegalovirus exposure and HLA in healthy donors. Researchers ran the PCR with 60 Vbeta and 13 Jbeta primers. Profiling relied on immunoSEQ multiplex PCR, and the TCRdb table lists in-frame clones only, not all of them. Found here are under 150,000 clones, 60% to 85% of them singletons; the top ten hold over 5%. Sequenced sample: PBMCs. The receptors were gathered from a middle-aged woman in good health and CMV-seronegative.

DNA of the CDR3: TGTGCCAGCAGTCCAGAAGGGGGAGGGGGAAGGGGTACGCAGTATTTT. It is translated as CASSPEGGGGRGTQYF. V and J are TRBV6-6 and TRBJ2-3; TRBD2 is a possible D gene (7 bases). The germline V gene encodes CDR1 MNHNY and CDR2 SVGAGI (reference sequence). V was cut by 5 bases and J by 8 bases, with 23 bases left in between. The CDR3 loop spans 16 amino acids.

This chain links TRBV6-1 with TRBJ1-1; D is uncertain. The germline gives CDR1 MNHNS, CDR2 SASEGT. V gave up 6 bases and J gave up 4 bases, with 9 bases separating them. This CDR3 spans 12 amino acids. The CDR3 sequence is CASRTGSTEAFF. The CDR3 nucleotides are TGTGCCAGCAGGACTGGGAGCACTGAAGCTTTCTTT.

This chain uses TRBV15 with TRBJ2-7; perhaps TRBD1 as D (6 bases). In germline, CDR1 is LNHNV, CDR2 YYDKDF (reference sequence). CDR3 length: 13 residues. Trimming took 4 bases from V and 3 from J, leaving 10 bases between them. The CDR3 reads CATSTGQFYEQYF. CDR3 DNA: TGTGCCACCAGCACTGGACAGTTCTACGAGCAGTACTTC.